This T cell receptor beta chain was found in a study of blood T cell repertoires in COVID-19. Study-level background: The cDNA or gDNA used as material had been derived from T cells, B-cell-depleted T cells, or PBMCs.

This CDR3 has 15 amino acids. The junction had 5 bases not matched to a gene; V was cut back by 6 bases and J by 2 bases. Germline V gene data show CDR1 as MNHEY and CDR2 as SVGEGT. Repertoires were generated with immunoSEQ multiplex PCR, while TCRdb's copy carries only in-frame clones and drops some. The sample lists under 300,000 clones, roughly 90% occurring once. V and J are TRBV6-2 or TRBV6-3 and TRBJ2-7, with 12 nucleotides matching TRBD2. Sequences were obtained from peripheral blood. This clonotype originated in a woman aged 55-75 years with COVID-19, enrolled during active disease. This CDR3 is CASSLGLAGPYEQYF. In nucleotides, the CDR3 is TGTGCCAGCAGCCTAGGACTAGCGGGGCCCTACGAGCAGTACTTC.